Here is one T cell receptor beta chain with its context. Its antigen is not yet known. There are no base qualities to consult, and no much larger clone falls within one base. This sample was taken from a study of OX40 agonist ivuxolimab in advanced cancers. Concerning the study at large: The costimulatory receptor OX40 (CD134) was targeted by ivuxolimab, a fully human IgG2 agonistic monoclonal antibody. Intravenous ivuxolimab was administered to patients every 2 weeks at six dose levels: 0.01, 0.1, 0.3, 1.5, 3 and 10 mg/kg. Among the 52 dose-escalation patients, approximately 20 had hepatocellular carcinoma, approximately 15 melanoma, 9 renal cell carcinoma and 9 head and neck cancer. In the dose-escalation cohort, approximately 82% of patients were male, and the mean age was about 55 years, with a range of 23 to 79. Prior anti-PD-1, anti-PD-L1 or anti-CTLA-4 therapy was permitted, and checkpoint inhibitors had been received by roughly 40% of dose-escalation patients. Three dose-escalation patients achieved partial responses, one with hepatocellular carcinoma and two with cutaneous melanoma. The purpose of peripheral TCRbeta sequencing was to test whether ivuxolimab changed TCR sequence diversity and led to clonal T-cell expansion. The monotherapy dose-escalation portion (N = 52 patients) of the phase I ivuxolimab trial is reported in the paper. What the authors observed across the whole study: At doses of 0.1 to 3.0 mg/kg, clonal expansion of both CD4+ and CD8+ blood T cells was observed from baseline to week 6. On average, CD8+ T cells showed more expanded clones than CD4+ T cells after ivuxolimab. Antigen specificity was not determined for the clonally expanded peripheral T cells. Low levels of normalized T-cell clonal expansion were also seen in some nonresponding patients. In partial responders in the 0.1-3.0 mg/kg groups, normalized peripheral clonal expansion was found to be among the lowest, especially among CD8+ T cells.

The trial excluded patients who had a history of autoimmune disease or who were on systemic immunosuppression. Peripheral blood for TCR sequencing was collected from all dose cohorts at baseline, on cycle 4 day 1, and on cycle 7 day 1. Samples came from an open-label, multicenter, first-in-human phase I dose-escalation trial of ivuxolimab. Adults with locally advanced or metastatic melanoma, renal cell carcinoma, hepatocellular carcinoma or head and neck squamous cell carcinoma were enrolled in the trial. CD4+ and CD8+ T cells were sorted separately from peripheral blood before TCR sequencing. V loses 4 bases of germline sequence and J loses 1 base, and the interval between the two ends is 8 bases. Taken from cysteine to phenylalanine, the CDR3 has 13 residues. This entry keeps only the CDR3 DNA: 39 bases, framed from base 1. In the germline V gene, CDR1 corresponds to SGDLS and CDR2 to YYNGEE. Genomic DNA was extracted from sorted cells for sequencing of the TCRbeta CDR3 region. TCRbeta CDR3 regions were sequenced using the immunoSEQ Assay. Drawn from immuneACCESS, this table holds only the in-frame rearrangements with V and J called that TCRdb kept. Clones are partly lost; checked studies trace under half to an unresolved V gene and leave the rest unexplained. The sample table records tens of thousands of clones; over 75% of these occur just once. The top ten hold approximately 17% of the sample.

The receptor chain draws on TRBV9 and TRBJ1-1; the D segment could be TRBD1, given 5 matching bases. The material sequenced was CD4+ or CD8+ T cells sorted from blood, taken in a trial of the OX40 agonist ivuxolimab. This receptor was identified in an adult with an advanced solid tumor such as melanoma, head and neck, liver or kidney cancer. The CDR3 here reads CASSPGTNTEAFF. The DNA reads TGTGCCAGCAGCCCAGGGACGAACACTGAAGCTTTCTTT.